Following are 2 T cell receptor beta chains from one sample sequenced in a study of graft-versus-host responses after intestinal transplantation. For these TCRs, the target antigens are not known. TCRdb's table, derived via immunoSEQ multiplex PCR, lists solely in-frame clones and lacks some. The sample yields roughly 75,000 clones, about nine tenths seen once. The source material was unstimulated CD4+ T cells sorted from spleen or lymph node cells, sampled before intestinal transplant. These receptors came from a human donor who received an intestinal transplant.

CDR3 nucleotide sequence: TGTGCCAGCAGTGACACAGGACAGGGGGTAAGGAGGGGCTACACCTTC. It is translated as CASSDTGQGVRRGYTF. The J gene is TRBJ1-2, the V gene TRBV25-1; 10 positions match TRBD1. Germline CDR1 is MGHDK and CDR2 is SYGVNS. V dropped 3 bases and J dropped 8; count of bases not matched to a gene: 12. There are 16 residues in the CDR3.

This chain joins TRBV6-6 and TRBJ1-3; a possible D gene is TRBD1 (5 bases). Germline lookup yields CDR1 MNHNY and CDR2 SVGAGI (reference sequence). The CDR3 runs 14 residues. With 0 bases removed from V and 3 bases from J, the gap between germline ends came to 6 bases. The CDR3, as DNA: TGTGCCAGCAGTTACTCAGGGGTTGGAAACACCATATATTTT. Its protein product is CASSYSGVGNTIYF.